The present T cell receptor (beta chain) was sequenced within a study of blood T cell repertoires in COVID-19. Study-level background: PBMCs, B-cell-depleted T cells, or T cells provided the cDNA or gDNA that made up the material.

Cohorts were based on clinical histories the participants reported. The germline CDR1 and CDR2 sequences are SGHVS and FQNEAQ. The CDR3 is made up of 14 amino acids. Trimming took off 3 bases at V and 0 bases at J, with 9 bases between the two ends. Some clones are missing from TCRdb's copy, which holds only in-frame ones; the method was immunoSEQ multiplex PCR. The sample includes more than 200,000 clones, around 90% of them seen just once. J is TRBJ2-7 and V is TRBV7-8; a weak D match, TRBD2 (6 bases). Material: PBMCs or T cells enriched from blood (not recorded which). This receptor was identified in a woman aged 25 to 39 with acute COVID-19. CDR3 sequence (DNA): TGTGCCAGCAGCTTCCTGGACTACTCCTACGAGCAGTACTTC. It encodes CASSFLDYSYEQYF.